This is a list of T cell receptor beta chains from one sample in a study of blood T cell repertoires in COVID-19. Clones were sequenced by immunoSEQ multiplex PCR, and TCRdb holds only the in-frame ones, with some missing. The sample contains roughly 330,000 clones, 80% to 90% of which appear only once. The specimen was PBMCs or T cells enriched from blood (not recorded which). All receptors derive from a woman aged 30 to 39 who had recovered from COVID-19. Both conserved end residues are part of each CDR3. The D gene is left open where the match is weak. Clone size is not always given. Where it is, it says once, few, many or a class for expanded clones.

TRBD1	TRBV2	TRBJ2-7	-	TGTGCCAGCAGTGCCACCGGGACAGCATCCTACGAGCAGTACTTC	CASSATGTASYEQYF
TRBD1	TRBV6-5	TRBJ1-5	-	TGTGCCAGCAAAAAGGACAGGGGGTACATTGAGCCCCAGCATTTT	CASKKDRGYIEPQHF
-	TRBV5-5	TRBJ1-2	-	TGTGCCAGCAGAACAGCTAACTATGGCTACACCTTC	CASRTANYGYTF
-	TRBV6-5	TRBJ2-7	-	TGTGCCAGCAGTTGGGGGGGGCCCGAGCAGTACTTC	CASSWGGPEQYF
TRBD2	TRBV11-3	TRBJ2-1	few	TGTGCCAGCAGCCCCATGGGGAGGGATGAGCAGTTCTTC	CASSPMGRDEQFF
-	TRBV28	TRBJ2-5	-	TGTGCCAGCAGTTCAAAACACGGGACAAGGGGTTCGGAGACCCAGTACTTC	CASSSKHGTRGSETQYF
-	TRBV5-1	TRBJ1-4	-	TGCGCCAGCAGCTTGGGCGGGGGGCCAACTAATGAAAAACTGTTTTTT	CASSLGGGPTNEKLFF
-	TRBV4-3	TRBJ2-1	-	TGCGCCAGCAGCCACGCAGGGGAAAATGAGCAGTTCTTC	CASSHAGENEQFF
-	TRBV5-1	TRBJ1-1	-	TGCGCCAGCAGCTTGGGTTTACTAGGCAACACTGAAGCTTTCTTT	CASSLGLLGNTEAFF
TRBD1	TRBV6-5	TRBJ1-1	-	TGTGCCAGCTGGACAGGCATGAACACTGAAGCTTTCTTT	CASWTGMNTEAFF
-	TRBV5-1	TRBJ2-5	-	TGCGCCAGCAGTGAAGGGGGAGGGTCTACCCAGTACTTC	CASSEGGGSTQYF
TRBD1	TRBV2	TRBJ2-5	-	TGTGCCAGCGGGGAGCACACAGGGGCCGGAGAGACCCAGTACTTC	CASGEHTGAGETQYF
-	TRBV5-6	TRBJ2-5	-	TGTGCCAGCAGCCCCGGTGTGCTGAGGCGAGAGACCCAGTACTTC	CASSPGVLRRETQYF
-	TRBV2	TRBJ2-1	-	TGTGCCAGCAGAACCTTGACAGGTTCCTACAATGAGCAGTTCTTC	CASRTLTGSYNEQFF
-	TRBV13	TRBJ1-5	-	TGTGCCAGCAGCTTAGGCAGGTCCGGCAATCAGCCCCAGCATTTT	CASSLGRSGNQPQHF
-	TRBV6-4	TRBJ1-5	many	TGTGCCAGCAGGTGGGGAGAAAGGGATCAGCCCCAGCATTTT	CASRWGERDQPQHF
-	TRBV7-2	TRBJ2-2	-	TGTGCCAGCAGCTTAGCTGGGGGGTCGTCCACCGGGGAGCTGTTTTTT	CASSLAGGSSTGELFF
TRBD1	TRBV5-1	TRBJ2-7	-	TGCGCCAGCAGCTTGGCCGGGACAGGGTCCTACGAGCAGTACTTC	CASSLAGTGSYEQYF
TRBD1	TRBV5-1	TRBJ1-2	-	TGCGCCAGCAGCTCGATGGGACAGGTAGAGGGCTACACCTTC	CASSSMGQVEGYTF
-	TRBV5-5	TRBJ1-1	-	TGTGCCAGCAGACCCCGACAGAGTTTGAACACTGAAGCTTTCTTT	CASRPRQSLNTEAFF
-	TRBV9	TRBJ1-2	once	TGTGCCAGCAGCGCGACCCCCAGGGGCGGCTACACCTTC	CASSATPRGGYTF
-	TRBV27	TRBJ1-3	-	TGTGCCAGCAGACCTAGTCGCGAGGATGGAAACACCATATATTTT	CASRPSREDGNTIYF
TRBD2	TRBV29-1	TRBJ2-3	-	TGCAGCGTTGAAGGAATCGGGGGGACAGATACGCAGTATTTT	CSVEGIGGTDTQYF
-	TRBV6-2/TRBV6-3	TRBJ2-2	once	TGTGCCAGCAGCCCTGAGAGGGCGGGGGCCACCGGGGAGCTGTTTTTT	CASSPERAGATGELFF
TRBD2	TRBV28	TRBJ2-3	once	TGTGCCAGCAGTTTAGGTCTAGCGGGGGGGCTAGATACGCAGTATTTT	CASSLGLAGGLDTQYF
TRBD1	TRBV4-3	TRBJ1-2	-	TGCGCCAGCAGCCACCCCGGGACAGGGGGCTATGGCTACACCTTC	CASSHPGTGGYGYTF
-	TRBV5-1	TRBJ2-3	once	TGCGCCAGCAGCATTAGACCGGAGCGGGATACGCAGTATTTT	CASSIRPERDTQYF
TRBD1	TRBV19	TRBJ1-1	-	TGTGCCACACGGACAGGCTTGAACACTGAAGCTTTCTTT	CATRTGLNTEAFF
-	TRBV4-2	TRBJ1-6	-	TGTGCCAGCAGCCCCCTCGGGGGGCCCCTCCACTTT	CASSPLGGPLHF
TRBD2	TRBV18	TRBJ2-7	-	TGTGCCAGCTCACCCTTAGCGGGGGACCTCTACGAGCAGTACTTC	CASSPLAGDLYEQYF
-	TRBV15	TRBJ2-1	few	TGTGCCACCAGCAGAGGACAGTACAATGAGCAGTTCTTC	CATSRGQYNEQFF
TRBD1	TRBV11-2	TRBJ1-2	-	TGTGCCAGCAGCCTAGGTCCGGACAGGTTGAACTATGGCTACACCTTC	CASSLGPDRLNYGYTF
TRBD1	TRBV27	TRBJ1-1	-	TGTGCCAGCAGTTCGGACAGGGTTGGGGGCCGCGAAGCTTTCTTT	CASSSDRVGGREAFF
TRBD1	TRBV28	TRBJ1-2	-	TGTGCCAGCAGTACGTACCGGGACAGGGGTTATTATGGCTACACCTTC	CASSTYRDRGYYGYTF
-	TRBV5-4	TRBJ1-2	-	TGTGCCAGCAGTCTTAACTATGGCTACACCTTC	CASSLNYGYTF
-	TRBV3-1/TRBV3-2	TRBJ1-3	-	TGTGCCAGCAGCCAAGAGAGAGACACCATATATTTT	CASSQERDTIYF
-	TRBV4-3	TRBJ1-2	-	TGCGCCAGCAGCCAAGACAGGGGAAATTATGGCTACACCTTC	CASSQDRGNYGYTF
TRBD1	TRBV7-2	TRBJ2-3	-	TGTGCCAGCAGCTTCGGACAGGGCACAGATACGCAGTATTTT	CASSFGQGTDTQYF